The rows below give T cell receptor beta chains drawn from one sample of a study of radiotherapy plus CTLA-4 blockade in lung cancer. The method was immunoSEQ multiplex PCR; TCRdb's version includes in-frame clones alone and lacks a portion of them. Here the sample spans about 62,000 clones, 76% being singletons. Sequencing was performed on peripheral blood, taken from a patient treated with radiotherapy plus ipilimumab. These receptors all stem from a human donor with non-small cell lung cancer who had a complete response to radiotherapy plus ipilimumab. Each CDR3 is given with its conserved first and last residue. The D gene is left open where the match is weak. Clone size is given for some rows only: seen once, a few or many times, or a class if the clone is expanded.

D gene	V gene	J gene	clone size	CDR3 protein	CDR3 DNA
.	TRBV11-2	TRBJ2-7	few	CASSLEQLSVEQYF	TGTGCCAGCAGCCTCGAACAGTTATCGGTCGAGCAGTACTTC
TRBD1	TRBV9	TRBJ1-6	.	CASTGQGGDSPLHF	TGTGCCAGCACCGGACAGGGTGGGGATTCACCCCTCCACTTT
TRBD1	TRBV28	TRBJ1-2	few	CASRTQGASGGYTF	TGTGCCAGCAGGACCCAGGGGGCGTCTGGTGGCTACACCTTC
TRBD1	TRBV6-5	TRBJ1-6	.	CASTHPRTGSSPLHF	TGTGCCAGCACTCACCCTAGGACAGGCAGCTCACCCCTCCACTTT
.	TRBV5-1	TRBJ2-7	.	CASSSGGLSSYEQYF	TGCGCCAGCAGCTCAGGGGGGTTGAGCTCCTACGAGCAGTACTTC
TRBD1	TRBV7-2	TRBJ2-5	.	CASSFLQGPTASQETQYF	TGTGCCAGCAGCTTCTTACAGGGGCCTACGGCTTCCCAAGAGACCCAGTACTTC
TRBD1	TRBV19	TRBJ2-7	.	CASSTWTGGAYEQYF	TGTGCCAGTAGTACCTGGACAGGGGGCGCCTACGAGCAGTACTTC
.	TRBV19	TRBJ2-7	once	CASSMRAISYEQYF	TGTGCCAGTAGTATGAGGGCCATCTCCTACGAGCAGTACTTC
.	TRBV5-1	TRBJ2-7	.	CASREAVSYEQYF	TGCGCCAGCAGGGAAGCGGTCTCCTACGAGCAGTACTTC
TRBD1	TRBV6-1	TRBJ1-1	.	CASSERQGTEAFF	TGTGCCAGCAGTGAACGACAGGGCACTGAAGCTTTCTTT
.	TRBV7-2	TRBJ1-4	.	CASSPAPRGSNEKLFF	TGTGCCAGCAGCCCGGCCCCCCGGGGGAGTAATGAAAAACTGTTTTTT
TRBD1	TRBV18	TRBJ1-2	.	CASSPTYRQGTGQNYGYTF	TGTGCCAGCTCACCAACCTACAGACAGGGGACAGGGCAGAACTATGGCTACACCTTC
.	TRBV7-2	TRBJ2-7	.	CASSLNPNYEQYF	TGTGCCAGCAGCTTAAATCCTAACTACGAGCAGTACTTC
TRBD1	TRBV30	TRBJ2-5	.	CAWSPIPQGETQETQYF	TGTGCCTGGAGTCCCATCCCACAGGGGGAGACTCAAGAGACCCAGTACTTC
.	TRBV5-1	TRBJ1-1	.	CASSLGGGGTAFF	TGCGCCAGCAGCTTGGGGGGGGGAGGAACAGCTTTCTTT
TRBD1	TRBV11-2	TRBJ2-7	once	CASRPTIQGPPYEQYF	TGTGCCAGCAGACCTACTATACAGGGGCCCCCCTACGAGCAGTACTTC
.	TRBV6-5	TRBJ1-1	.	CAGGARLALEAFF	TGTGCCGGGGGGGCCAGGCTGGCCCTTGAAGCTTTCTTT
TRBD2	TRBV29-1	TRBJ2-1	.	CSVGGSSWLGYNEQFF	TGCAGCGTTGGCGGGAGTTCTTGGCTGGGGTACAATGAGCAGTTCTTC
TRBD1	TRBV10-3	TRBJ2-7	.	CATGQGATYEQYF	TGTGCCACGGGACAGGGGGCCACCTACGAGCAGTACTTC
.	TRBV30	TRBJ2-7	once	CAWDSNRGKTYEQYF	TGTGCCTGGGACAGCAATAGAGGAAAAACCTACGAGCAGTACTTC
.	TRBV14	TRBJ1-6	.	CASSQEGVNSPLHF	TGTGCCAGCAGCCAAGAAGGGGTCAACTCCCCCCTCCACTTT
.	TRBV7-2	TRBJ2-3	few	CASSFVALSTDTQYF	TGTGCCAGCAGCTTTGTCGCGCTGAGCACAGATACGCAGTATTTT
.	TRBV7-2	TRBJ1-2	medium-sized	CASSPPSYGYTF	TGTGCCAGCAGCCCCCCTAGTTATGGCTACACCTTC